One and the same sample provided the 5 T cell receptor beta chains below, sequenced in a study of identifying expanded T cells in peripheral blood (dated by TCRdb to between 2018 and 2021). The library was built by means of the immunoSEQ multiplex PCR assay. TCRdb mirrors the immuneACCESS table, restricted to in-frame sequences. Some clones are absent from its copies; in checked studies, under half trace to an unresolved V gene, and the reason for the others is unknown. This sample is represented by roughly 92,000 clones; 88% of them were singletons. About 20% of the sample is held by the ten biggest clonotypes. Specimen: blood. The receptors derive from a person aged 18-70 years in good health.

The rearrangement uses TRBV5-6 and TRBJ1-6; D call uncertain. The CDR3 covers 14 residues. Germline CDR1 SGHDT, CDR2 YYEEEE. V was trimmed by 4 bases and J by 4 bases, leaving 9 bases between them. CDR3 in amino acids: CASSRNDYNSPLHF. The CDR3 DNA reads TGTGCCAGCAGCCGAAACGATTATAATTCACCCCTCCACTTT.

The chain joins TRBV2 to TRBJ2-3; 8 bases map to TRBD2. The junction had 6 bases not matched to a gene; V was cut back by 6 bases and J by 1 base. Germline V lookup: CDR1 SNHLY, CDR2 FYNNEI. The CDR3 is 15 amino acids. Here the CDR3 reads CASRVSGAGTDTQYF. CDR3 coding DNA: TGTGCCAGCAGAGTTAGCGGGGCAGGCACAGATACGCAGTATTTT.

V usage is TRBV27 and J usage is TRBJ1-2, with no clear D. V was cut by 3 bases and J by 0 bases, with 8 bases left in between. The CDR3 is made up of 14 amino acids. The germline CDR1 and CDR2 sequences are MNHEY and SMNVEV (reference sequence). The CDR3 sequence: CASSLGDPNYGYTF. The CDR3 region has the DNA TGTGCCAGCAGTTTGGGAGACCCTAACTATGGCTACACCTTC.

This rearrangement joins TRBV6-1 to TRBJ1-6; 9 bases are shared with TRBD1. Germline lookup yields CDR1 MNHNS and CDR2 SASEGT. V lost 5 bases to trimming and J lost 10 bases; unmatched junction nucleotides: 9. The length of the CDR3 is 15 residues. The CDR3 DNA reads TGTGCCAGCAGTTTCCAGGACAGGGGATACTCACCCCTCCACTTT. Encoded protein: CASSFQDRGYSPLHF.

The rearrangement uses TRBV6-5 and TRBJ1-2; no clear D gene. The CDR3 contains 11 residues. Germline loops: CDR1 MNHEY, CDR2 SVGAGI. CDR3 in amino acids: CVSSGDYGYTF. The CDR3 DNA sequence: TGTGTCTCGAGTGGGGACTATGGCTACACCTTC.